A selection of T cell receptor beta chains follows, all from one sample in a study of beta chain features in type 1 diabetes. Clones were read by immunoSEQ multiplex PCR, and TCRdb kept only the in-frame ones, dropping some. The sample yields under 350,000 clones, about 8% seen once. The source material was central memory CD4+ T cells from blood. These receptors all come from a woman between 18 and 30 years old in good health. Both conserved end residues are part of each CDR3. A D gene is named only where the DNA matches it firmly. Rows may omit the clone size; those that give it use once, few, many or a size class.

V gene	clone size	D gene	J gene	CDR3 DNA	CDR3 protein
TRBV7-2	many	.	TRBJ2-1	TGTGCCAGCAGCCGGGATATCTCCTACAATGAGCAGTTCTTC	CASSRDISYNEQFF
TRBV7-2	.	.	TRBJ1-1	TGTGCCAGCAGCGTTGACCCGCGGCTGGTCGCTTTCTTT	CASSVDPRLVAFF
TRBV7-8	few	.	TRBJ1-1	TGTGCCAGCAGCTCCATCAGAGGACCCATGAACACTGAAGCTTTCTTT	CASSSIRGPMNTEAFF
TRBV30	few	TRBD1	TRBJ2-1	TGTGCCTGGAGGCTACCCGGGACAGGGGACAATGAGCAGTTCTTC	CAWRLPGTGDNEQFF
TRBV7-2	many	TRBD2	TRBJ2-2	TGTGCCAGCAGCTTAGACTTGCGGGAGTCCGGGGAGCTGTTTTTT	CASSLDLRESGELFF
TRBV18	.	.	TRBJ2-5	TGTGCCAGCTCACCAACGAAAGGGGCTGGGACCCAGTACTTC	CASSPTKGAGTQYF
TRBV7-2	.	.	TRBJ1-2	TGTGCCAGCAGCTTAGGAACAGACCCTAATGGCTACACCTTC	CASSLGTDPNGYTF
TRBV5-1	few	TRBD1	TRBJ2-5	TGCGCCAGCAGCTTGGGACAGGGGGCTAAGGAGACCCAGTACTTC	CASSLGQGAKETQYF
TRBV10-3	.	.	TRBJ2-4	TGTGCCATCAGCCAGGACCTTGGGGCCAAAAACATTCAGTACTTC	CAISQDLGAKNIQYF
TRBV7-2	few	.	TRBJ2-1	TGTGCCAGCAGCGCCTCTTATGCTAGCTCCTACAATGAGCAGTTCTTC	CASSASYASSYNEQFF
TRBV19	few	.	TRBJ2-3	TGTGCCAGTAGTCCGACGCACGGGCTAAGCACAGATACGCAGTATTTT	CASSPTHGLSTDTQYF
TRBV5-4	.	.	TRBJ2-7	TGCGCCAGCAGCTTCTCTAGACAGGAGAGCTACGAGCAGTACTTC	CASSFSRQESYEQYF
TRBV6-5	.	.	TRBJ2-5	TGTGCCATCAGTGAGTCAGAGGGGATGGGGACCCAGTACTTC	CAISESEGMGTQYF
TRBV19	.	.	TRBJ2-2	TGTGCCAGTAGTATAAAGTCGGACTTTTCAGTAGGGGAGCTGTTTTTT	CASSIKSDFSVGELFF
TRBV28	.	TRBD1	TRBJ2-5	TGTGCCAGCAGGCGGACAGGGCAAGAGACCCAGTACTTC	CASRRTGQETQYF
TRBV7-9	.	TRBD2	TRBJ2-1	TGTGCCAGCAGCGTACGGACTAGCGCCAACAATGAGCAGTTCTTC	CASSVRTSANNEQFF
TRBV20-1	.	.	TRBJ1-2	TGCAGTGCTCCCGCTCCGGGGGGCTACACCTTC	CSAPAPGGYTF
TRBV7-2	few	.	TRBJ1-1	TGTGCCAGCAGCTTGGACGCGGGGAACACTGAAGCTTTCTTT	CASSLDAGNTEAFF
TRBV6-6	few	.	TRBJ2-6	TGTGCCAGCAGTTACAGGGATTCTGGGGCCAACGTCCTGACTTTC	CASSYRDSGANVLTF
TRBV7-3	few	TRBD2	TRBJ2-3	TGTGCCAGCAGCCCGCAACCGGGACTAGCGGGAGGACCAGATACGCAGTATTTT	CASSPQPGLAGGPDTQYF
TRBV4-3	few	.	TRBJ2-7	TGCGCCAGCAGCCAAGACCCGAGTTCAAACGAGCAGTACTTC	CASSQDPSSNEQYF
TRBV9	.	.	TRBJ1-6	TGTGCCAGCAGCGTAGGAATGGGGGATTCACCCCTCCACTTT	CASSVGMGDSPLHF
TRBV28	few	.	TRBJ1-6	TGTGCCAGCAGTTTGTTCCAAGATAATTCACCCCTCCACTTT	CASSLFQDNSPLHF
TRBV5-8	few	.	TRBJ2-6	TGTGCCAGCAGCTTTATAAAAGGGCTTCGCTCTGGGGCCAACGTCCTGACTTTC	CASSFIKGLRSGANVLTF
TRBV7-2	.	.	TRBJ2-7	TGTGCCAGCAGCTTAGGGCTCCTGCAGTACGAGCAGTACTTC	CASSLGLLQYEQYF
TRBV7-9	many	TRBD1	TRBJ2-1	TGTGCCAGCAGCGACCGGACAGGGGATCGGCCTGAGCAGTTCTTC	CASSDRTGDRPEQFF
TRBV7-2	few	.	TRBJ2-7	TGTGCCAGCAGCTTAGGGGCGGATGGGGGCCACCGGGAGCAGTACTTC	CASSLGADGGHREQYF
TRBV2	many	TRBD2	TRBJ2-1	TGTGCCAGAGGAACCGGCCCTAGCGGGAGTCGGAGTGAGCAGTTCTTC	CARGTGPSGSRSEQFF
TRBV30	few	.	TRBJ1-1	TGTGCCTGGACCGGGCTAGGCTTCATGAACACTGAAGCTTTCTTT	CAWTGLGFMNTEAFF
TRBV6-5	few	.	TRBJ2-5	TGTGCCAGCAGTTACGCCAGGCAAGAGACCCAGTACTTC	CASSYARQETQYF